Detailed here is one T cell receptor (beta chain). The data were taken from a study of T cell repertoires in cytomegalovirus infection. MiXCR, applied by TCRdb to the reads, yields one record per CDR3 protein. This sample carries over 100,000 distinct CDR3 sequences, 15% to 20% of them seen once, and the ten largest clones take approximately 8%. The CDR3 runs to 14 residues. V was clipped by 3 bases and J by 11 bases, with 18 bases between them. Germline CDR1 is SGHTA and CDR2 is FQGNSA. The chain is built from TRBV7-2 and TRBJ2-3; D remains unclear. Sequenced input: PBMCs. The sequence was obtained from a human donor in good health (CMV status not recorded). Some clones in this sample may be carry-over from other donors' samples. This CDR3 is CASSLGQHTNRQYF. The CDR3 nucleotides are TGTGCCAGCAGCTTGGGCCAGCACACAAATAGGCAGTATTTT.